This T cell receptor beta chain was recovered during a study of T cell responses to AZD1222 COVID-19 vaccine. Overall study context: The study pooled second doses at about 4 or about 12 weeks. Overall study results and limits: At baseline, just five to seven AZD1222 recipients tested seropositive. Repertoire sampling happened only post peak T cell response. CD4 TCRs associated with vaccination spanned spike, dominating at 160-218 and 743-854.

Here immunoSEQ multiplex PCR was the method, and the copy in TCRdb shows in-frame clones only, minus some. The sample contains roughly 130,000 clones, about 90% of which appear only once. Looked up from germline, CDR1 is SGHTA and CDR2 is FQGNSA. This CDR3 is built from 16 residues. J lost 1 base, V lost 1 base, and 5 bases had no gene match. To note about this clone: Its antigen is not identified.

This sample comprised peripheral blood, obtained on day 0 of AZD1222 vaccination. The V gene is TRBV7-2, the J gene TRBJ2-5, with TRBD2 matching over 8 bases. This clonotype originated in an adult in good health. CDR3 DNA sequence: TGTGCCAGCAGCTTAGTAGCGGGGCCCTCCCAAGAGACCCAGTACTTC. Translating it yields CASSLVAGPSQETQYF.